Shown below are 17 T cell receptor beta chains from a single sample sequenced in a study of T cells in Graves' hyperthyroidism and ophthalmopathy. RNA transcripts were the template for amplifying TCR beta CDR3 regions. HTBI primers were employed in a first-round RT-PCR of the TCR CDR3. TCRdb re-analysed the multiplex PCR reads in MiXCR, keeping a single row per CDR3 protein. The table shows roughly 500,000 distinct CDR3 sequences, with about 46% occurring only once. Sequenced input: peripheral blood or thyroid tissue (not recorded which). The receptor source for this set is an adult woman with Graves' disease, either hyperthyroidism or ophthalmopathy (not recorded which).

The V call is TRBV19, the J call TRBJ1-5, with no clear D. The CDR3 is 14 residues long. CDR1 is LNHDA and CDR2 is SQIVND in the germline V gene (reference sequence). Trimming stripped 7 bases from V and 3 bases from J, with 13 bases between. CDR3 DNA: TGTGCCAGTACGGAGAGCCAAACCAATCAGCCCCAGCATTTT. Residues: CASTESQTNQPQHF.

V is TRBV29-1 and J is TRBJ1-4; 7 nucleotides align to TRBD1. This CDR3 spans 15 amino acids. Losses at the gene ends were 7 bases for V and 2 bases for J; bases not matched to a gene: 10. Germline assignment: CDR1 SQVTM and CDR2 ANQGSEA. CDR3 in DNA: TGCAGCGGGCACGACAGGGCGGTTACTAATGAAAAACTGTTTTTT. Its protein is CSGHDRAVTNEKLFF. Combining the CDR3 with reference TRBV29-1 and TRBJ1-4 gives the whole variable domain SAVISQKPSRDICQRGTSLTIQCQVDSQVTMMFWYRQQPGQSLTLIATANQGSEATYESGFVIDKFPISRPNLTFSTLTVSNMSPEDSSIYLCSGHDRAVTNEKLFFGSGTQLSVL.

This clonotype came up many times. The genes are TRBV29-1 and TRBJ2-7, with 8 bases fitting TRBD2. The CDR3 consists of 13 residues. CDR1 is SQVTM, CDR2 ANQGSEA, per germline. The trim removed 6 bases at V and 6 bases at J, leaving 10 bases unmatched. The CDR3 coding sequence is TGCAGCGTGTCTGCGGGAGGAAGGCGCGAGCAGTACTTC. Translating gives CSVSAGGRREQYF.

The rearrangement links TRBV7-3 to TRBJ1-6; 10 bases are shared with TRBD1. Germline loops: CDR1 SGHTA, CDR2 FQGTGA. The CDR3 has 14 amino acids. The V and J ends lost 4 bases and 8 bases, in that order; junction bases with no gene match: 2. The CDR3 spells CASSWGTGDSPLHF. The DNA for the CDR3 is TGTGCCAGCAGCTGGGGGACAGGGGATTCACCCCTCCACTTT.

CDR3 bases: TGTGCCATCAGGTACACCGCCGGGACAGGGTCGTCTGGCTACACCTTC. Translation gives CAIRYTAGTGSSGYTF. This chain connects TRBV27 to TRBJ1-2; 9 nucleotides align to TRBD1. With V trimmed by 10 bases and J by 7 bases, 19 bases remained unmatched. The CDR3 is made up of 16 amino acids. Germline lookup yields CDR1 MNHEY and CDR2 SMNVEV (reference sequence).

The rearrangement joins TRBV20-1 to TRBJ1-1; the D is unclear. The germline CDR1 and CDR2 sequences are DFQATT and SNEGSKA (reference sequence). This CDR3 comprises 16 residues. Trimming shortened V by 1 base and J by 1 base, and 16 bases separated the two germline ends. In DNA form, the CDR3 reads TGCAGTGCTAGAGGGGGAACGCCGCAGTGGAACACTGAAGCTTTCTTT. Its protein is CSARGGTPQWNTEAFF.

This chain joins TRBV7-2 and TRBJ2-7; a possible D gene is TRBD2 (6 bases). Between the trimmed V and J ends, which lost 4 bases and 7 bases, there was a span of 23 bases. The CDR3 is made up of 16 amino acids. Per germline, CDR1 SGHTA and CDR2 FQGNSA. CDR3 residues: CASSSTRQTGAREQYF. CDR3 sequence (DNA): TGTGCCAGCAGCTCAACGAGACAGACGGGAGCTCGGGAGCAGTACTTC.

Worth noting for this clonotype: One end of the junction varies from germline; a read error may be responsible. CDR3 in DNA: TGTGCCAGCAGCCGGGGGACAGTACCGAACACTGAAGCTTTCTTT. Translating it yields CASSRGTVPNTEAFF. The chain recombines TRBV10-2 with TRBJ1-1; 7 nucleotides match TRBD1. The CDR3 is made up of 15 amino acids. CDR1 is WSHSY, CDR2 SAAADI, per germline.

There are a few counts of this clonotype. CDR3 sequence (DNA): TGTGCCAGCACCGAGGCAGGGAAGAACACTGAAGCTTTCTTT. This gives the protein CASTEAGKNTEAFF. This chain uses TRBV6-2 or TRBV6-3 with TRBJ1-1; the D gene is possibly TRBD1 (5 bases). The CDR3 totals 14 residues. Looked up from germline, CDR1 is MNHEY and CDR2 is SVGEGT. Trimming left V 7 bases short and J 1 base short, with 13 bases between.

This clonotype was detected many times. This chain links TRBV9 with TRBJ2-5, with 7 bases matching TRBD1. The germline gives CDR1 SGDLS, CDR2 YYNGEE. The CDR3 is made up of 14 amino acids. The V gene end was trimmed by 7 bases and the J gene end by 5 bases; junction bases not matched to a gene: 11. The CDR3 sequence is CASSPRGSLETQYF. The CDR3 coding sequence is TGTGCCAGCTCACCCAGGGGGAGCTTGGAGACCCAGTACTTC.

This clonotype appeared once. The chain's CDR3 is CASSSTRAGELFF. Written as DNA, the CDR3 is TGTGCCAGCAGCTCCACCCGGGCCGGGGAGCTGTTTTTT. V gene TRBV7-3 combines with J gene TRBJ2-2; D ambiguous. Trimming stripped 4 bases from V and 6 bases from J, with 9 bases between. This CDR3 spans 13 amino acids. Germline V gene sequence: CDR1 SGHTA, CDR2 FQGTGA. Full variable domain (remainder filled in from reference TRBV7-3 and TRBJ2-2): GAGVSQTPSNKVTEKGKYVELRCDPISGHTALYWYRQSLGQGPEFLIYFQGTGAADDSGLPNDRFFAVRPEGSVSTLKIQRTERGDSAVYLCASSSTRAGELFFGEGSRLTVL.

The V call is TRBV7-9, the J call TRBJ1-6; 8 nucleotides agree with TRBD1. Germline assignment: CDR1 SEHNR and CDR2 FQNEAQ (reference sequence). The length of the CDR3 is 17 residues. The V segment lost 5 bases and the J segment 1 base; nucleotides outside the gene matches: 7. The CDR3 DNA reads as TGTGCCAGCAGCCAAGGGACAGGAATGTCCTATAATTCACCCCTCCACTTT. It is translated as CASSQGTGMSYNSPLHF.

The chain recombines TRBV10-3 with TRBJ2-5; the match to TRBD2 covers 9 bases. CDR1 ENHRY and CDR2 SYGVKD come from the germline V gene. V was clipped by 5 bases and J by 0 bases; unmatched bases: 1. There are 14 residues in the CDR3. The CDR3 protein is CAISLAGYQETQYF. The CDR3 DNA sequence: TGTGCCATCAGTCTAGCGGGATACCAAGAGACCCAGTACTTC.

This chain connects TRBV15 to TRBJ1-5, with 7 bases matching TRBD1. V trimming: 3 bases; J trimming: 3 bases; junction bases outside the gene matches: 5. The CDR3 is 15 amino acids. Germline loops: CDR1 LNHNV, CDR2 YYDKDF (reference sequence). This chain's CDR3 is CATSSRQGLNQPQHF. The CDR3 DNA reads TGTGCCACCAGCAGCAGACAGGGACTCAATCAGCCCCAGCATTTT.

About this clonotype itself: The junction departs from germline at one end; a sequencing error may be responsible. The chain links TRBV24-1 to TRBJ2-5; D may be TRBD2 (6 bases). Germline V gives CDR1 KGHDR, CDR2 SFDVKD. The CDR3 loop spans 13 amino acids. This chain's CDR3 is CASSYAGQETQYF. The CDR3 coding sequence is TGTGCCAGCAGTTACGCGGGGCAAGAGACCCAGTACTTC.

The chain combines TRBV7-9 with TRBJ1-1; the D is unclear. Germline lookup yields CDR1 SEHNR and CDR2 FQNEAQ (reference sequence). Trimming shortened V by 3 bases and J by 6 bases, and 5 bases separated the two germline ends. The CDR3 totals 11 residues. Written as DNA, the CDR3 is TGTGCCAGCAGCTTCGACTCTGAAGCTTTCTTT. Translated: CASSFDSEAFF.

The chain links TRBV20-1 to TRBJ2-5; weak D call: TRBD2 (5 bases). V lost 5 bases and J 5 bases, leaving 9 bases between the germline ends. The CDR3 loop spans 11 amino acids. Germline assignment: CDR1 DFQATT and CDR2 SNEGSKA (reference sequence). The CDR3 DNA reads TGCAGTGCTGTGACGGGGGAGACCCAGTACTTC. This codes for CSAVTGETQYF.